The source of this T cell receptor (beta chain) is a study of prognosis after radiotherapy for stage I lung cancer. Study information: The study deemed all of its non-small cell lung cancer patients medically inoperable.

Germline-derived CDR1 and CDR2 are MNHNS and SASEGT. V was trimmed by 6 bases and J by 10 bases, leaving 13 bases between them. The CDR3 length is 13 residues. General study points: Median unique TCR clones dropped from roughly 10,000 to 7,000 after stereotactic body radiation therapy. Tumor-specific reactivity of the expanded TCR clones remained undetermined.

Turning to this clonotype: The antigen remains undetermined.

From genomic DNA, TCR beta CDR3 was amplified by two-round multiplex PCR. Each TRBV and TRBJ gene had its own primer in the first PCR round. TCRdb re-analysed the multiplex PCR reads in MiXCR, keeping a single row per CDR3 protein. Of over 25,000 distinct CDR3 sequences listed, about 45% are singletons. The material sequenced was PBMCs, taken before or after stereotactic body radiation therapy (not recorded which). The V gene is TRBV6-1, the J gene TRBJ1-6; D may be TRBD1 (5 bases). This clonotype was sampled from a donor aged 50 or older with non-small cell lung cancer. Here the CDR3 DNA reads TGTGCCAGCAGCCAACGGGGGGAATCACCCCTCCACTTT. Protein: CASSQRGESPLHF.